A selection of T cell receptor beta chains follows, all from one sample in a study of T-cell memory formation after mild COVID-19. TCRdb processed the 5' RACE reads anew with MiXCR; each CDR3 protein has one entry. The sample lists 190,000 or so distinct CDR3 sequences, roughly 23% occurring once. The sample was PBMCs or a T cell subset sorted from them (not recorded which). These receptors were collected from an adult woman who had mild COVID-19 (a few samples of this study predate the infection). Cell type and time point are not known. The CDR3 runs from the conserved cysteine through the conserved F or W. A D gene is named only where the DNA matches it firmly. The size of a clone is reported for some rows only, either as once, few or many, or as a class for expanded clones.

12	-	TRBV12-3/TRBV12-4	-	TRBJ1-1	CASSLSATEAFF	TGTGCCAGCAGTTTGTCGGCCACTGAAGCTTTCTTT
14	TRBD2	TRBV20-1	-	TRBJ2-1	CSAPTSGGVDEQFF	TGCAGTGCTCCGACTAGCGGGGGGGTCGATGAGCAGTTCTTC
10	-	TRBV12-3/TRBV12-4	few	TRBJ1-1	CASRGTEAFF	TGTGCCAGCAGAGGCACTGAAGCTTTCTTT
15	TRBD1	TRBV20-1	-	TRBJ1-2	CSASDPGQGGYGYTF	TGCAGTGCTAGTGACCCGGGACAGGGGGGCTATGGCTACACCTTC
16	-	TRBV20-1	-	TRBJ2-1	CSARDGKRVSYNEQFF	TGCAGTGCTAGAGATGGTAAGCGCGTCTCCTACAATGAGCAGTTCTTC
16	TRBD2	TRBV3-1	few	TRBJ2-7	CASSLSYSGSSYEQYF	TGTGCCAGCAGCCTGTCCTATAGCGGGAGCTCCTACGAGCAGTACTTC
13	-	TRBV7-7	-	TRBJ2-3	CASSPDERDTQYF	TGTGCTAGCAGCCCAGACGAGAGAGATACGCAGTATTTT
13	TRBD2	TRBV4-2	-	TRBJ2-1	CASSHRLANEQFF	TGTGCCAGCAGCCATAGACTAGCGAATGAGCAGTTCTTC
14	TRBD1	TRBV12-3/TRBV12-4	-	TRBJ2-7	CASSLGDRGQEQYF	TGTGCCAGCAGTTTAGGGGACAGGGGGCAAGAGCAGTACTTC
12	-	TRBV24-1	few	TRBJ2-7	CATSDGDGEQYF	TGTGCCACCAGTGATGGGGACGGCGAGCAGTACTTC
14	-	TRBV5-1	-	TRBJ1-1	CASSFGRSNTEAFF	TGCGCCAGCAGCTTTGGGAGGTCGAACACTGAAGCTTTCTTT
17	-	TRBV9	-	TRBJ2-3	CASSRDGGTVSTDTQYF	TGTGCCAGCAGCCGCGATGGGGGGACGGTAAGCACAGATACGCAGTATTTT
14	-	TRBV7-6	-	TRBJ1-2	CASSPEGGSYGYTF	TGTGCCAGCAGCCCCGAAGGGGGGTCCTATGGCTACACCTTC
18	TRBD2	TRBV2	-	TRBJ2-7	CASRRGTSGRGSSYEQYF	TGTGCCAGCAGAAGGGGGACTAGCGGGAGGGGAAGCTCCTACGAGCAGTACTTC
14	-	TRBV2	-	TRBJ2-3	CANLPRGGTDTQYF	TGTGCCAACCTTCCAAGGGGGGGCACAGATACGCAGTATTTT
14	-	TRBV12-3/TRBV12-4	-	TRBJ1-6	CASSTGTLLESLHF	TGTGCCAGCAGCACCGGGACCCTGCTAGAATCCCTCCACTTT
15	TRBD1	TRBV7-3	once	TRBJ2-1	CASSQGQGTNNEQFF	TGTGCCAGCAGTCAAGGACAGGGAACCAACAATGAGCAGTTCTTC
14	-	TRBV6-2/TRBV6-3	few	TRBJ2-1	CASSWHISYNEQFF	TGTGCCAGCAGTTGGCATATCTCCTACAATGAGCAGTTCTTC
14	-	TRBV4-1	-	TRBJ1-5	CASSHGGNNQPQHF	TGCGCCAGCAGCCACGGAGGAAACAATCAGCCCCAGCATTTT
15	TRBD1	TRBV19	many	TRBJ1-1	CASSPWGQGHTEAFF	TGTGCCAGTAGTCCATGGGGACAGGGGCACACTGAAGCTTTCTTT
11	TRBD2	TRBV10-3	-	TRBJ2-3	CATGGTDTQYF	TGTGCCACCGGGGGGACAGATACGCAGTATTTT
13	TRBD1	TRBV27	many	TRBJ1-1	CASSITGVTEAFF	TGTGCCAGCAGTATAACAGGGGTAACTGAAGCTTTCTTT
13	-	TRBV29-1	-	TRBJ2-1	CSARQVRSNEQFF	TGCAGCGCCAGACAGGTGCGGTCCAATGAGCAGTTCTTC
11	TRBD1	TRBV12-3/TRBV12-4	few	TRBJ1-2	CATRTGASYTF	TGTGCCACCCGGACAGGGGCCTCCTACACCTTC
13	TRBD2	TRBV4-2	few	TRBJ2-7	CASSQVRGGEQYF	TGTGCCAGCAGCCAAGTACGGGGGGGCGAGCAGTACTTC
13	-	TRBV6-1	few	TRBJ1-5	CASRVWSNQPQHF	TGTGCCAGCAGGGTTTGGAGCAATCAGCCCCAGCATTTT
13	TRBD2	TRBV20-1	-	TRBJ2-3	CSAWTSRTDTQYF	TGCAGTGCATGGACTAGCCGCACAGATACGCAGTATTTT
17	TRBD2	TRBV24-1	few	TRBJ2-1	CATSDRLARSSYNEQFF	TGTGCCACCAGTGATCGACTAGCCAGAAGCTCCTACAATGAGCAGTTCTTC
15	TRBD1	TRBV27	-	TRBJ2-2	CASSQHRGSSGELFF	TGTGCCAGCAGTCAGCACAGGGGGTCCTCCGGGGAGCTGTTTTTT
15	TRBD1	TRBV20-1	-	TRBJ2-3	CSAVRQGKSTDTQYF	TGCAGTGCGGTCCGACAGGGTAAAAGCACAGATACGCAGTATTTT
14	-	TRBV4-2	few	TRBJ2-7	CASSQRIGLYEQYF	TGTGCCAGCAGCCAAAGGATAGGCCTCTACGAGCAGTACTTC
21	TRBD2	TRBV3-1	-	TRBJ2-2	CASSLPDRTSGFRSNTGELFF	TGTGCCAGCAGCCTACCCGACCGGACTAGCGGGTTCCGTTCGAACACCGGGGAGCTGTTTTTT
16	-	TRBV7-6	-	TRBJ2-1	CASINGGFSSYNEQFF	TGTGCCAGCATCAACGGCGGGTTTAGCTCCTACAATGAGCAGTTCTTC
13	-	TRBV15	-	TRBJ2-7	CATSKSGYYEQYF	TGTGCCACCAGCAAGTCGGGATACTACGAGCAGTACTTC
12	-	TRBV24-1	once	TRBJ1-1	CATSDLTGEAFF	TGTGCCACCAGTGATTTGACAGGTGAAGCTTTCTTT
20	TRBD2	TRBV12-3/TRBV12-4	few	TRBJ2-3	CASSPRERGYPKKSTDTQYF	TGTGCCAGCAGCCCCAGGGAGCGGGGATACCCTAAGAAGAGCACAGATACGCAGTATTTT
12	TRBD1	TRBV29-1	few	TRBJ1-2	CSVEQGDSGYTF	TGCAGCGTTGAACAGGGGGATAGTGGCTACACCTTC